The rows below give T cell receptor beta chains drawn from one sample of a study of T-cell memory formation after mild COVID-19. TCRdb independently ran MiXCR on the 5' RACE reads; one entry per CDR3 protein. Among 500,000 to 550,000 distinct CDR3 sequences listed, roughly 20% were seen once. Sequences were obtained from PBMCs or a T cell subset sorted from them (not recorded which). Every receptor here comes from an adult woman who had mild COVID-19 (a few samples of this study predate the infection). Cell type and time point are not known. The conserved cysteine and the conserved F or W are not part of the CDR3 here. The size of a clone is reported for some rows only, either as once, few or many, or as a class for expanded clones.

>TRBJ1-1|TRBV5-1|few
ASSFGEGLTEAF
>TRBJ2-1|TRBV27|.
ASSLDRRHSYNEQF
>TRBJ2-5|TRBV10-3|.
AIATSSAETQY
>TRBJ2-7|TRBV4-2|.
ASSQGYEGPYEQY
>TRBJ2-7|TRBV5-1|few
ASSLATGTGVYEQY
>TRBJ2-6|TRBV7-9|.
ASSLAYLDSGANVLT
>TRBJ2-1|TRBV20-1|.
SATDRGASNEQF
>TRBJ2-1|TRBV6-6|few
ASSYGGGLDNEQF
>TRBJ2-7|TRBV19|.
ASSLSGHEQY
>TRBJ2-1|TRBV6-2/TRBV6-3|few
ASRPGGGDEQF
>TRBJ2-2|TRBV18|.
ASSPRTSATGTGELF
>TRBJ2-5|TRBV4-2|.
ASSLYPRLAGGMETQY
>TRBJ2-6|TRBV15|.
ATSREGNSGANVLT
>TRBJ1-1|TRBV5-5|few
ASSFPQRNTEAF
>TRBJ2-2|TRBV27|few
ASSPRESFANTGELF
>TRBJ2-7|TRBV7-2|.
ASSLTGGPWGQY
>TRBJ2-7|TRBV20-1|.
SARGRPSGKGSYEQY
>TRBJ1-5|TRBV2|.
ASSRQGPSNQPQH
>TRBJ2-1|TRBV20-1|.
SARDLFHGYEQF
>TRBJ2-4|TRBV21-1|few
ASSKRLAKNIQY
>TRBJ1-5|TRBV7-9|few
ASSSDGRNQPQH
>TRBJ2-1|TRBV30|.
AWSIQANEQF
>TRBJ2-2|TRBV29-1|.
SVIIAYTGELF